The clone carrying this T cell receptor (beta chain) occurred a few times. Its antigen is unknown. RNA transcripts yielded amplified TCR beta CDR3 regions. The library came from an HTBI-primed first-round RT-PCR and a second-round multiplex PCR. TCRdb re-called the multiplex PCR reads through MiXCR, storing one row per CDR3 protein. The sample yields a few hundred thousand distinct CDR3 sequences, about 40% seen once. Hyperthyroidism patients, aged 18 to 65, were newly diagnosed, under 2 months' duration. As diagnostic evidence, clinical symptoms, serum thyroxine, TRAb, thyroid ultrasound and orbital computed tomography were relied upon. This CDR3 has 14 residues. Per germline, CDR1 MNHNY and CDR2 SVGAGI (reference sequence). V shed 6 bases and J 4 bases; nucleotides not matched to a gene: 6. These data are taken from a study of Graves' ophthalmopathy and Graves' hyperthyroidism. Broader study findings: The blood repertoire also included most expanded thyroid clonotypes above 0.001 frequency.

This clonotype originated in an adult man with Graves' hyperthyroidism. The chain has TRBV6-6 and TRBJ1-3; 7 bases map to TRBD1. Sequenced sample: peripheral blood or thyroid tissue (not recorded which). The CDR3 region is CASSEQGYGNTIYF. In DNA, the CDR3 is TGTGCCAGCAGCGAACAGGGGTACGGAAACACCATATATTTT.